This T cell receptor beta chain derives from a study of CD8+CD57+ T cells in acquired aplastic anemia. The germline V gene encodes CDR1 SGHTA and CDR2 FQGTGA. The CDR3 covers 15 residues. V lost 4 bases and J lost 6; bases outside the gene matches: 9. Previously, flow cytometry had revealed CD8+CD57+ cell expansion in the patients chosen for sequencing. The use of genomic DNA as template underpinned the TCR beta VDJ and CDR3 profiling. Using its own MiXCR run on the reads, TCRdb lists one record per CDR3 protein. The sample yields some 170,000 distinct CDR3 sequences, about two thirds seen once. The receptor comes from a human donor with aplastic anemia. This rearrangement joins TRBV7-3 to TRBJ2-1; 7 bases are shared with TRBD2. The sequencing input was sorted CD4+, CD8+, or CD8+CD57+ T cells (not recorded which) from PBMCs. DNA of the CDR3: TGTGCCAGCAGCTCTAGTCCGGGAGGAGTCAATGAGCAGTTCTTC. This sequence encodes CASSSSPGGVNEQFF.